The present T cell receptor beta chain was sequenced within a study of vaccination and CD4 T cells after COVID-19. Cultured CD4+ T-cell DNA underwent Oncomine TCR Beta short-read sequencing. TCRdb ran MiXCR on the PCR reads and lists one entry per CDR3 protein. The sample comprises approximately 15,000 distinct CDR3 sequences, roughly three fifths of which are singletons, and more than 4% rests with the top ten. Germline V gene data show CDR1 as MNHEY and CDR2 as SVGAGI. This CDR3 is 13 amino acids long. V lost 0 bases to trimming and J lost 4 bases, with 6 bases between them. The study's findings and limits: Early timepoints after natural infection were not analyzed in these convalescent patients.

Turning to this clonotype: The antigen is unknown.

Treatment meaning: approximately 9-day PBMC culture with coronavirus spike peptide pools or control peptides (ViraFEST assay). Dates of PCR positivity, March to December 2020, preceded the US Alpha, Beta and Delta variants. It was on days 3 and 7 that half the medium was replaced with fresh IL-2 medium. The sequencing used CD4+ T cells from blood, cultured in vitro, collected after SARS-CoV-2 vaccination. The clonotype originates from a human donor who had recovered from COVID-19. This chain connects TRBV6-5 to TRBJ1-2; D unclear. The chain's CDR3 is CASSYSGPYGYTF. CDR3 DNA sequence: TGTGCCAGCAGTTACTCGGGCCCCTATGGCTACACCTTC.